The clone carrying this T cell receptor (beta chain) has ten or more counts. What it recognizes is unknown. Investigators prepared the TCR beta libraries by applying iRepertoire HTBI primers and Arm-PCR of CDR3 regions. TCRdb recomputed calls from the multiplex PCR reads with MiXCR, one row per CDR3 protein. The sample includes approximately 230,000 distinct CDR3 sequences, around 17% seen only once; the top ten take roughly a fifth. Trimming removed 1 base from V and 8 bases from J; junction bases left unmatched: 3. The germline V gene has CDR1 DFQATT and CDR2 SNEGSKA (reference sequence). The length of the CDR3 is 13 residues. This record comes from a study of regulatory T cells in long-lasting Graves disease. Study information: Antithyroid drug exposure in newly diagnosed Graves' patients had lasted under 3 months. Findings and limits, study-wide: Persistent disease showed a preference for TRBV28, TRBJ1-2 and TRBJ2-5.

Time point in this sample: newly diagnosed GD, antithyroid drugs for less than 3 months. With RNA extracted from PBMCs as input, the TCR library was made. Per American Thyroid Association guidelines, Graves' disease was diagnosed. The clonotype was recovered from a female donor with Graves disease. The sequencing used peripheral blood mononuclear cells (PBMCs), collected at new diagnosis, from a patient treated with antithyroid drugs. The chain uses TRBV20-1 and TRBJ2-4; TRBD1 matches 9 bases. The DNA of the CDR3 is TGCAGTGCTAGAGGGGACAGGGAGGACATTCAGTACTTC. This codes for CSARGDREDIQYF.